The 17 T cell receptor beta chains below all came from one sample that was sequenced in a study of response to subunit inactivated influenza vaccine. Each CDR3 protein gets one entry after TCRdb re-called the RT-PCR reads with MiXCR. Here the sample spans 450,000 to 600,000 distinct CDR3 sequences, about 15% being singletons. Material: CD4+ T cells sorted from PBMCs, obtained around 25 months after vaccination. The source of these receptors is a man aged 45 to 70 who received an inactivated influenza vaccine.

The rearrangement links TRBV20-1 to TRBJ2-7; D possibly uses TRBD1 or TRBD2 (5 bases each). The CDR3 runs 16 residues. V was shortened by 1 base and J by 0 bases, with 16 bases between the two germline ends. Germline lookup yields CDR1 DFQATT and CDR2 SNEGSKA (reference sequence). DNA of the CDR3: TGCAGTGCTAGAGGGGGGAGCGGCCTTTACTCCTACGAGCAGTACTTC. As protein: CSARGGSGLYSYEQYF.

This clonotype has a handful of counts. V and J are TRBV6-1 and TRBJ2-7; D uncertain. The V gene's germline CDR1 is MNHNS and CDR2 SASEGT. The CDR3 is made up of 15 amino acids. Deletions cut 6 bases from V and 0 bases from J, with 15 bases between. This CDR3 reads CASRPPQTHSYEQYF. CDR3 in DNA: TGTGCCAGCAGACCCCCCCAGACACACTCCTACGAGCAGTACTTC.

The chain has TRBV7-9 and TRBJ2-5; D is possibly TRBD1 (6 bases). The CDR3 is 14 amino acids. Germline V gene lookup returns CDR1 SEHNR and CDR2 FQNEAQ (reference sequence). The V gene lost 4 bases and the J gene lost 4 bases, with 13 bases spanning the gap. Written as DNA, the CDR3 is TGTGCCAGCAGCTCGACAGGTCGGGCAGAGACCCAGTACTTC. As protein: CASSSTGRAETQYF.

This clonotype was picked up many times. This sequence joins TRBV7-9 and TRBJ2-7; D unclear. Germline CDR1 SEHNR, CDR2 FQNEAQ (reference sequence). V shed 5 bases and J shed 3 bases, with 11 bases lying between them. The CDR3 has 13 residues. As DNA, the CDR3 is TGTGCCAGCAGCCACTGGGATGGCTACGAGCAGTACTTC. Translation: CASSHWDGYEQYF.

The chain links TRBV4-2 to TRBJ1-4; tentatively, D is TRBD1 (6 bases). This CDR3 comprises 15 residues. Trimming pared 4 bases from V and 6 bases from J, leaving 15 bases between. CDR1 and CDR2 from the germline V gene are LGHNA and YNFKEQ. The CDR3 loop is CASSPRQGIHEKLFF. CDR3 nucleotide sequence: TGTGCCAGCAGCCCCCGGCAGGGGATACATGAAAAACTGTTTTTT.

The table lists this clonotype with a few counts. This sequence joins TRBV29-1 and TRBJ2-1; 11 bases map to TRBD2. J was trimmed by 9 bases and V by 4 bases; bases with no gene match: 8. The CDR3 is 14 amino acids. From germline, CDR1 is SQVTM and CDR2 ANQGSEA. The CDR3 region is CSVVPSGRIGEQFF. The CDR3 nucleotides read TGCAGCGTTGTGCCTAGCGGGAGGATCGGTGAGCAGTTCTTC.

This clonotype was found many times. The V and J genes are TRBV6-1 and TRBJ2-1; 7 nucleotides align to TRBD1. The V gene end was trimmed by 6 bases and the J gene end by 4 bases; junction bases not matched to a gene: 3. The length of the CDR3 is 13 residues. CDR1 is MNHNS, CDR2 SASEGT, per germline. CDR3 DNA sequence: TGTGCCAGCAGGCCGGGACAGTACAATGAGCAGTTCTTC. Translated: CASRPGQYNEQFF.

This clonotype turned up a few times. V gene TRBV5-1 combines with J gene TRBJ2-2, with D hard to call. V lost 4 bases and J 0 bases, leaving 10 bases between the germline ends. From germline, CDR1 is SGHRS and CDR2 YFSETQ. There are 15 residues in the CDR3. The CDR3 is CASSVDQPNTGELFF. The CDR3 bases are TGCGCCAGCAGCGTGGACCAACCGAACACCGGGGAGCTGTTTTTT.

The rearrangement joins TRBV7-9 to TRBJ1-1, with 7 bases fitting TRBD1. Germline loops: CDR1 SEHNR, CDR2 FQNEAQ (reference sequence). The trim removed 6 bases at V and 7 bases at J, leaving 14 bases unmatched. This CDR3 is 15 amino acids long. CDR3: CASSSYSQGRNEAFF. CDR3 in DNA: TGTGCCAGCAGTTCTTACTCACAGGGGAGGAATGAAGCTTTCTTT. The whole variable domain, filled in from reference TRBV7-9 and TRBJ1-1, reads DTGVSQNPRHKITKRGQNVTFRCDPISEHNRLYWYRQTLGQGPEFLTYFQNEAQLEKSRLLSDRFSAERPKGSFSTLEIQRTEQGDSAMYLCASSSYSQGRNEAFFGQGTRLTVV.

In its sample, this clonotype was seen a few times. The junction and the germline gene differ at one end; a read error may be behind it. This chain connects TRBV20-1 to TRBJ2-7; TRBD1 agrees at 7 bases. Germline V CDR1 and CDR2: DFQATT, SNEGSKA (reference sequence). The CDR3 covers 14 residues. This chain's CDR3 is CSAREGRGSYEQYF. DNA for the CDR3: TGCAGTGCCAGAGAGGGCAGGGGGTCCTACGAGCAGTACTTC.

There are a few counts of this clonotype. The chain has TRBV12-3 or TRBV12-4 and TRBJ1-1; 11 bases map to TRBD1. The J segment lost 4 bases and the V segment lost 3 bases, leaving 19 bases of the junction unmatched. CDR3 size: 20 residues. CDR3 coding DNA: TGTGCCAGCAGTTTCCGGGACAGGGGGTACGTGTATTCGGTAGGCACTGAAGCTTTCTTT. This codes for CASSFRDRGYVYSVGTEAFF.

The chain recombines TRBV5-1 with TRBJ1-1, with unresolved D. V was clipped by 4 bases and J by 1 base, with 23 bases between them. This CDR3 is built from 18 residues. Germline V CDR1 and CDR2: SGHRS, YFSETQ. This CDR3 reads CASSNAADPSRWNTEAFF. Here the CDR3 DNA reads TGCGCCAGCAGCAACGCGGCGGACCCGTCCCGGTGGAACACTGAAGCTTTCTTT.

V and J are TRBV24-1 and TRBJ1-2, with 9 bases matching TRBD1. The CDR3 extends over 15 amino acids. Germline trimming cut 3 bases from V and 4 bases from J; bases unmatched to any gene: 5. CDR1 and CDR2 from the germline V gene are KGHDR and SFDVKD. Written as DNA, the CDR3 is TGTGCCACCAGTGATCCGGGACAGGGTTTCTATGGCTACACCTTC. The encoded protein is CATSDPGQGFYGYTF.

The CDR3 coding sequence is TGTGCCACCAGCAGAGGGAATGGAGCGGGGGTAGATACGCAGTATTTT. Its translation: CATSRGNGAGVDTQYF. V gene TRBV15 combines with J gene TRBJ2-3; 8 bases align to TRBD2. The germline gives CDR1 LNHNV, CDR2 YYDKDF (reference sequence). The V and J ends lost 1 base and 5 bases, in that order; junction bases with no gene match: 8. CDR3 length equals 16 residues. The full variable domain, completed using reference TRBV15 and TRBJ2-3, is DAMVIQNPRYQVTQFGKPVTLSCSQTLNHNVMYWYQQKSSQAPKLLFHYYDKDFNNEADTPDNFQSRRPNTSFCFLDIRSPGLGDTAMYLCATSRGNGAGVDTQYFGPGTRLTVL.

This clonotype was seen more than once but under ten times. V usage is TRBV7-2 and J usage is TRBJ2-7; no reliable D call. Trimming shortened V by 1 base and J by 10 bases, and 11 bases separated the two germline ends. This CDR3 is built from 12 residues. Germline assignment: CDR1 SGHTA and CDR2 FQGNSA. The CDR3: CASSLEVGLQYF. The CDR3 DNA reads TGTGCCAGCAGCTTAGAAGTGGGATTACAGTACTTC.

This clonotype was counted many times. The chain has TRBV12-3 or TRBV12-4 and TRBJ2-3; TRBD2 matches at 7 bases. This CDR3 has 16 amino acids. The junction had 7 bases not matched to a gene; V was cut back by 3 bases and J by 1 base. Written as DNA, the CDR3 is TGTGCCAGCAGTTTTGGGGGGAGGGCCGGCACAGATACGCAGTATTTT. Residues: CASSFGGRAGTDTQYF.

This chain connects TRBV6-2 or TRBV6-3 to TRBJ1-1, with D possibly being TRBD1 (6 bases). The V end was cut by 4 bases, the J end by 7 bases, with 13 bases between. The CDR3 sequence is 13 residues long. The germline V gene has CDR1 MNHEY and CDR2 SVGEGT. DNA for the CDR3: TGTGCCAGCAGTTTCTGGGGGCAGGGTGAAGCTTTCTTT. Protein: CASSFWGQGEAFF.